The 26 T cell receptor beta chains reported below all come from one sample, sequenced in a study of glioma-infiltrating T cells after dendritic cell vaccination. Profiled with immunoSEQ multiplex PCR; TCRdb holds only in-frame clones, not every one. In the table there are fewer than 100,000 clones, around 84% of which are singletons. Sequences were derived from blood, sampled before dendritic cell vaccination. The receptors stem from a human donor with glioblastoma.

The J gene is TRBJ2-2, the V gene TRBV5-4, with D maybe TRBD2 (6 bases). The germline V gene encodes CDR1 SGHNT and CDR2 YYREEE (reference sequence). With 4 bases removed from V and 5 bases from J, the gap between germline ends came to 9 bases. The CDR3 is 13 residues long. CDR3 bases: TGTGCCAGCAGCCTCCGGGAGACCGGGGAGCTGTTTTTT. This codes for CASSLRETGELFF.

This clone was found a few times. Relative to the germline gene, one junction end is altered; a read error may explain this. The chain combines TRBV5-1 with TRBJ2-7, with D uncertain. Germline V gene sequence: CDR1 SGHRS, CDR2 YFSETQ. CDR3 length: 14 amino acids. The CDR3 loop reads CASSTIATSNEQYF. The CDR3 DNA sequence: TGCGCCAGCAGCACTATAGCCACCTCCAACGAGCAGTACTTC. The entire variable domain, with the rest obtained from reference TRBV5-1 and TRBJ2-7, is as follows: KAGVTQTPRYLIKTRGQQVTLSCSPISGHRSVSWYQQTPGQGLQFLFEYFSETQRNKGNFPGRFSGRQFSNSRSEMNVSTLELGDSALYLCASSTIATSNEQYFGPGTRLTVT.

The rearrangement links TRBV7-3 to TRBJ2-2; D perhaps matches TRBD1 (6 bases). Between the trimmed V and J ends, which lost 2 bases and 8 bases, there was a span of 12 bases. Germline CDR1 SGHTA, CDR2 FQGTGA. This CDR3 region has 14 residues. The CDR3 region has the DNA TGTGCCAGCAGCTTAGGGGGCTCCAAAGGGGAGCTGTTTTTT. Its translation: CASSLGGSKGELFF.

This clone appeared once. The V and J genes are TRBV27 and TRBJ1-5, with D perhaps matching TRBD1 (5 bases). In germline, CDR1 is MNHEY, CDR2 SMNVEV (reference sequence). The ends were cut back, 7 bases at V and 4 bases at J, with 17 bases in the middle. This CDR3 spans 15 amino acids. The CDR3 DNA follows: TGTGCCAGCACCCCTCGGGGGGAGGGTAATCAGCCCCAGCATTTT. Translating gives CASTPRGEGNQPQHF.

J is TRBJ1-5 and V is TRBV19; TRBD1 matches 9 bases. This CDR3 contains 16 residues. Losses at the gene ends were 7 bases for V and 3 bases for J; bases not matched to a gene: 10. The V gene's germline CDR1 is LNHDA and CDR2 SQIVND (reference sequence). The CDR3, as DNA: TGTGCCAGTACCCTCCTGGGACAGGGCCACAATCAGCCCCAGCATTTT. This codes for CASTLLGQGHNQPQHF. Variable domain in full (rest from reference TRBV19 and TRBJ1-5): DGGITQSPKYLFRKEGQNVTLSCEQNLNHDAMYWYRQDPGQGLRLIYYSQIVNDFQKGDIAEGYSVSREKKESFPLTVTSAQKNPTAFYLCASTLLGQGHNQPQHFGDGTRLSIL.

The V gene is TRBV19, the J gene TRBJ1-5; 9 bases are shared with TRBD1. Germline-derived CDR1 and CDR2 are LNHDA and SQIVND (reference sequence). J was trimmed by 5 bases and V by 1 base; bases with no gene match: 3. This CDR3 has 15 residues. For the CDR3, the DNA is TGTGCCAGTAGTATAGGGACAGGGGCAGATCAGCCCCAGCATTTT. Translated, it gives CASSIGTGADQPQHF.

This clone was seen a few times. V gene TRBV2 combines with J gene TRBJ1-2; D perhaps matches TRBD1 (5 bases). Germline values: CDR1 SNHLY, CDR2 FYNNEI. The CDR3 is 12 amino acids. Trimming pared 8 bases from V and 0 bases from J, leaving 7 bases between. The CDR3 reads CASDRTNYGYTF. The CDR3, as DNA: TGTGCCAGCGACAGAACTAACTATGGCTACACCTTC. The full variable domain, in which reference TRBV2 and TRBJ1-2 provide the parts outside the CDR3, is EPEVTQTPSHQVTQMGQEVILRCVPISNHLYFYWYRQILGQKVEFLVSFYNNEISEKSEIFDDQFSVERPDGSNFTLKIRSTKLEDSAMYFCASDRTNYGYTFGSGTRLTVV.

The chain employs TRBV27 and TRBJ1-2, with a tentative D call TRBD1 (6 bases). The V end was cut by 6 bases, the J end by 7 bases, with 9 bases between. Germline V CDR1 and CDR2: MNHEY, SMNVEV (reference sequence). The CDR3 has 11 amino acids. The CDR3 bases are TGTGCCAGCAGACAAGGGGGTGGCTACACCTTC. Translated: CASRQGGGYTF.

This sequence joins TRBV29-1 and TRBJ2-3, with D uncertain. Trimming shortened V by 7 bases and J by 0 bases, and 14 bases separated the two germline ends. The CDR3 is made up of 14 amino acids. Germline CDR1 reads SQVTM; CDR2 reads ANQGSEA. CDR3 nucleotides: TGCAGCGCCCCGCCGAGGTTTAGCACAGATACGCAGTATTTT. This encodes CSAPPRFSTDTQYF.

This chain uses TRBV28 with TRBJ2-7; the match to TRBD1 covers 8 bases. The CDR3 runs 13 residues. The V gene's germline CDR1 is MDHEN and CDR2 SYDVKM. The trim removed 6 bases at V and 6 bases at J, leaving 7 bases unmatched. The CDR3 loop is CASRGQAIGEQYF. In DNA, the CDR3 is TGTGCCAGCAGGGGACAGGCCATCGGCGAGCAGTACTTC.

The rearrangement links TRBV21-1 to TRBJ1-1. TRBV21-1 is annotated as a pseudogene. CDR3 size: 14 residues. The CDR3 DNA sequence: TGTGCCAGCATCGCTCCGGGTCCGAACACTGAAGCTTTCTTT. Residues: CASIAPGPNTEAFF.

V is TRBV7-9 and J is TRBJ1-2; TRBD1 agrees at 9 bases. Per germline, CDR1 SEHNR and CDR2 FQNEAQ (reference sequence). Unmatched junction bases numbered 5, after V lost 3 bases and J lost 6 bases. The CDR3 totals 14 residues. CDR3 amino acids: CASSFPRTGDGYTF. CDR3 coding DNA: TGTGCCAGCAGCTTCCCCCGGACAGGGGATGGCTACACCTTC.

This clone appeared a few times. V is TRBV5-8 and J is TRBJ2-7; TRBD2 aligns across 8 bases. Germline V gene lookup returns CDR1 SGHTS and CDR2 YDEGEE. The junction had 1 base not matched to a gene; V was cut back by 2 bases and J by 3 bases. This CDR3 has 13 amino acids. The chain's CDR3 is CASSFAGGYEQYF. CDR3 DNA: TGTGCCAGCAGCTTTGCGGGAGGCTACGAGCAGTACTTC.

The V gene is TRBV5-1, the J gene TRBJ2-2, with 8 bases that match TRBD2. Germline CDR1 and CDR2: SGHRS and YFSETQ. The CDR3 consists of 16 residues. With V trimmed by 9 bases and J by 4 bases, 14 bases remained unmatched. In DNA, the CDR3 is TGCGCCACCCACGACTATAGCGGGACATCCACCGGGGAGCTGTTTTTT. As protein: CATHDYSGTSTGELFF.

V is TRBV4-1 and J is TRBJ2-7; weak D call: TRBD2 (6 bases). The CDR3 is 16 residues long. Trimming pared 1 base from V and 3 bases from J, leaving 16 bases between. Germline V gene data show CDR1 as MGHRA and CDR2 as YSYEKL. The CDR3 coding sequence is TGCGCCAGCAGCCAAGGTGGGGCTAGCGATTTCTACGAGCAGTACTTC. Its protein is CASSQGGASDFYEQYF.

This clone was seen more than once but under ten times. CDR3 loop: CASSLVPGGSYEQYF. The CDR3 region has the DNA TGTGCCAGCAGCTTGGTGCCGGGTGGCTCCTACGAGCAGTACTTC. V usage is TRBV5-5 and J usage is TRBJ2-7, with no clear D. This CDR3 has 15 amino acids. The germline V gene has CDR1 SGHKS and CDR2 YYEKEE (reference sequence). V was trimmed by 0 bases and J by 0 bases, leaving 10 bases between them.

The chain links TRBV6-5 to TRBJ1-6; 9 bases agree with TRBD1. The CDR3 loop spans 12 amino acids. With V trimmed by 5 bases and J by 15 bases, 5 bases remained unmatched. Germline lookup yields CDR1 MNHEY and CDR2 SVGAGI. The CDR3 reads CASSGTGQNLHF. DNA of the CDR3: TGTGCCAGCAGTGGGACAGGGCAAAACCTCCACTTT.

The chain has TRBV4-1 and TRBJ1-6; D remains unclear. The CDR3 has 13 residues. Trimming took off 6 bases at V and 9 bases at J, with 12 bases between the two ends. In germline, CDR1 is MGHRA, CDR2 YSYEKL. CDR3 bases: TGCGCCAGCAGTGAGGGCTCTGGTTCACCCCTCCACTTT. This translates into CASSEGSGSPLHF.

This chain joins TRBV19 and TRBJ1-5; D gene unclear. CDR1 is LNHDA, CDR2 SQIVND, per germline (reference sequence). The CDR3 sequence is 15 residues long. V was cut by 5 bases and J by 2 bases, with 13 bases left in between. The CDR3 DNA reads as TGTGCCAGTAGTCTCATAGCGCTAGGCAATCAGCCCCAGCATTTT. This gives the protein CASSLIALGNQPQHF.

This chain's CDR3 is CASMLDGSAGEQYF. The DNA for the CDR3 is TGTGCCAGCATGCTAGACGGATCCGCGGGGGAGCAGTACTTC. This sequence joins TRBV5-5 and TRBJ2-7, with D tentatively TRBD2 (6 bases). The CDR3 runs 14 residues. Trimming shortened V by 6 bases and J by 7 bases, and 20 bases separated the two germline ends. Germline CDR1 and CDR2: SGHKS and YYEKEE (reference sequence).

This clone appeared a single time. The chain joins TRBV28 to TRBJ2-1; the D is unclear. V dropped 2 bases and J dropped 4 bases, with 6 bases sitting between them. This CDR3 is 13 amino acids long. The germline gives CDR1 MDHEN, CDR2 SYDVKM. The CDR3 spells CASSLRGYNEQFF. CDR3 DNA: TGTGCCAGCAGTTTACGAGGTTACAATGAGCAGTTCTTC. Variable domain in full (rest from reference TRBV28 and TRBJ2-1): DVKVTQSSRYLVKRTGEKVFLECVQDMDHENMFWYRQDPGLGLRLIYFSYDVKMKEKGDIPEGYSVSREKKERFSLILESASTNQTSMYLCASSLRGYNEQFFGPGTRLTVL.

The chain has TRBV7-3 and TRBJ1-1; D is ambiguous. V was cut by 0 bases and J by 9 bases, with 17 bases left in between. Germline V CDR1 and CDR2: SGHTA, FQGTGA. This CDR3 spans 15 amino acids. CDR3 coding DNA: TGTGCCAGCAGCTTAACAGCGGACCCGGAACGGCAAGCTTTCTTT. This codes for CASSLTADPERQAFF.

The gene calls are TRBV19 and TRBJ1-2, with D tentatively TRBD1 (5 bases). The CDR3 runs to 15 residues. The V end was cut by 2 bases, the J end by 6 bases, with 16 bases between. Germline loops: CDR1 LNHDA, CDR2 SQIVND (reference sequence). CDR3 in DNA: TGTGCCAGTAGTATAAGTCGCGGGCCGGGGGATGGCTACACCTTC. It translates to CASSISRGPGDGYTF.

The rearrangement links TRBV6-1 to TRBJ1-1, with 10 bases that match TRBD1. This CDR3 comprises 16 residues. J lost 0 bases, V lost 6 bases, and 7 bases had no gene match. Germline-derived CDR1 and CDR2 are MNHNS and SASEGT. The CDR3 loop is CASRERQGALNTEAFF. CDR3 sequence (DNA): TGTGCCAGCAGGGAAAGACAGGGGGCCTTGAACACTGAAGCTTTCTTT.

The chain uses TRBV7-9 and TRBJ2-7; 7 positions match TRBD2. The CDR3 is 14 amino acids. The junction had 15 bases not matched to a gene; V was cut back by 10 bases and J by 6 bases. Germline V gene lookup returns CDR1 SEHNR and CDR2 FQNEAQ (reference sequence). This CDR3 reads CAILGVPGGGEQYF. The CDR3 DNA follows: TGTGCCATCTTAGGAGTCCCGGGAGGCGGCGAGCAGTACTTC. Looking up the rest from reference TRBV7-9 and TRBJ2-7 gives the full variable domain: DTGVSQNPRHKITKRGQNVTFRCDPISEHNRLYWYRQTLGQGPEFLTYFQNEAQLEKSRLLSDRFSAERPKGSFSTLEIQRTEQGDSAMYLCAILGVPGGGEQYFGPGTRLTVT.

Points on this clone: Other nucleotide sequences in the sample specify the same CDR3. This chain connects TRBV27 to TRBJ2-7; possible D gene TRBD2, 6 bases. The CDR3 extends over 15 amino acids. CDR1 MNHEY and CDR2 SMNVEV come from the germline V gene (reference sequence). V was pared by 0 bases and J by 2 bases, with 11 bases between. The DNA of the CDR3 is TGTGCCAGCAGTTTATCGGTTCGGGGGACCTACGAGCAGTACTTC. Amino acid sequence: CASSLSVRGTYEQYF.